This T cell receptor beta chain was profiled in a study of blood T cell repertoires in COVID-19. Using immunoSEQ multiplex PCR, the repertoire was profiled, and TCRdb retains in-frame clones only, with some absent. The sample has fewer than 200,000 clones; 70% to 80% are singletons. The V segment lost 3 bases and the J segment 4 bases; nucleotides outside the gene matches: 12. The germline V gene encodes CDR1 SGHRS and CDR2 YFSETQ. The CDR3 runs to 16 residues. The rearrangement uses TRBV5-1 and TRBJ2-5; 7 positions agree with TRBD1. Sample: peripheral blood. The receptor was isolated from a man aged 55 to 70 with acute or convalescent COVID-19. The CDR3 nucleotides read TGCGCCAGCAGCTGGGCCCCCCAGGGGGACGGAGAGACCCAGTACTTC. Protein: CASSWAPQGDGETQYF.